One and the same sample provided the 25 T cell receptor beta chains below, sequenced in a study of control samples from healthy donors and cancer patients. Clones were read by immunoSEQ multiplex PCR, and TCRdb kept only the in-frame ones, dropping some. The data contain about 120,000 clones, roughly 89% of them singletons. What was sequenced was blood. These receptors all come from a man between 25 and 39 years old in good health.

The chain carries TRBV19 and TRBJ1-1; D perhaps matches TRBD1 (6 bases). CDR3 length: 15 residues. Per germline, CDR1 LNHDA and CDR2 SQIVND (reference sequence). With 7 bases removed from V and 1 base from J, the gap between germline ends came to 16 bases. The CDR3 is CASTTTGRGNTEAFF. DNA of the CDR3: TGTGCCAGTACTACTACAGGGAGGGGGAACACTGAAGCTTTCTTT. The full variable domain, with the rest looked up from reference TRBV19 and TRBJ1-1, is DGGITQSPKYLFRKEGQNVTLSCEQNLNHDAMYWYRQDPGQGLRLIYYSQIVNDFQKGDIAEGYSVSREKKESFPLTVTSAQKNPTAFYLCASTTTGRGNTEAFFGQGTRLTVV.

The rearrangement joins TRBV5-1 to TRBJ2-1, with 10 bases identical to TRBD2. This CDR3 is 15 amino acids long. Germline CDR1 SGHRS, CDR2 YFSETQ. Trimming removed 6 bases from V and 6 bases from J; junction bases left unmatched: 9. The CDR3 loop reads CASKAGGRSANEQFF. CDR3 nucleotide sequence: TGCGCCAGCAAAGCGGGGGGGAGATCGGCCAATGAGCAGTTCTTC.

This chain links TRBV5-1 with TRBJ2-4; the match to TRBD1 covers 11 bases. Looked up from germline, CDR1 is SGHRS and CDR2 is YFSETQ. J lost 6 bases, V lost 4 bases, and 3 bases had no gene match. The CDR3 length is 14 residues. CDR3 residues: CASSPGTGGNIQYF. In nucleotides, the CDR3 is TGCGCCAGCAGCCCCGGGACAGGGGGAAACATTCAGTACTTC. Full variable domain (remainder filled in from reference TRBV5-1 and TRBJ2-4): KAGVTQTPRYLIKTRGQQVTLSCSPISGHRSVSWYQQTPGQGLQFLFEYFSETQRNKGNFPGRFSGRQFSNSRSEMNVSTLELGDSALYLCASSPGTGGNIQYFGAGTRLSVL.

The chain links TRBV27 to TRBJ2-1, with D unclear. With 5 bases removed from V and 4 bases from J, the gap between germline ends came to 6 bases. Per the germline V gene, CDR1 is MNHEY and CDR2 is SMNVEV (reference sequence). This CDR3 has 12 residues. The CDR3 sequence: CASSPPYNEQFF. CDR3 DNA sequence: TGTGCCAGCAGTCCCCCATACAATGAGCAGTTCTTC.

The chain links TRBV5-4 to TRBJ2-3; D unclear. Germline lookup yields CDR1 SGHNT and CDR2 YYREEE (reference sequence). This CDR3 comprises 12 residues. V dropped 0 bases and J dropped 4 bases, with 3 bases sitting between them. CDR3 DNA: TGTGCCAGCAGCTTGGTTGCAGATACGCAGTATTTT. This encodes CASSLVADTQYF.

This sequence joins TRBV5-5 and TRBJ2-7, with D perhaps given as TRBD1 or TRBD2 (7 bases each). Trimming removed 5 bases at V and 3 bases at J, with 21 bases between. This CDR3 contains 16 residues. Germline V gene lookup returns CDR1 SGHKS and CDR2 YYEKEE (reference sequence). The CDR3 protein is CASSYSGGGGFYEQYV. CDR3 coding DNA: TGTGCCAGCAGTTACTCAGGGGGAGGGGGGTTCTACGAGCAGTACGTC.

V usage is TRBV5-6 and J usage is TRBJ1-4, with 10 bases fitting TRBD1. The CDR3 covers 15 residues. Germline assignment: CDR1 SGHDT and CDR2 YYEEEE. Trimming removed 4 bases from V and 3 bases from J; junction bases left unmatched: 3. The CDR3 region is CASSTGTGANEKLFF. The CDR3 DNA is TGTGCCAGCAGCACCGGGACAGGGGCTAATGAAAAACTGTTTTTT.

This chain uses TRBV7-6 with TRBJ1-1, with 8 bases matching TRBD1. The CDR3 is 15 amino acids. Germline V gene data show CDR1 as SGHVS and CDR2 as FNYEAQ. The J segment lost 6 bases and the V segment lost 5 bases, leaving 11 bases of the junction unmatched. The CDR3, as DNA: TGTGCCAGCAGCGTTAACAGGGGGACTATTGCTGAAGCTTTCTTT. Protein: CASSVNRGTIAEAFF. Variable domain in full (rest from reference TRBV7-6 and TRBJ1-1): GAGVSQSPRYKVTKRGQDVALRCDPISGHVSLYWYRQALGQGPEFLTYFNYEAQQDKSGLPNDRFSAERPEGSISTLTIQRTEQRDSAMYRCASSVNRGTIAEAFFGQGTRLTVV.

The chain joins TRBV14 to TRBJ1-2; 7 nucleotides line up with TRBD1. CDR1 is SGHDN and CDR2 is FVKESK in the germline V gene. The CDR3 length is 15 residues. Trimming cost V 0 bases and J 4 bases; bases outside gene matches: 5. DNA of the CDR3: TGTGCCAGCAGCCAAGATACCGGGACAGCCTATGGCTACACCTTC. It translates to CASSQDTGTAYGYTF.

The rearrangement joins TRBV2 to TRBJ2-5; D is undetermined. This CDR3 spans 15 amino acids. The V and J ends lost 5 bases and 3 bases respectively, with 16 bases between them. In germline, CDR1 is SNHLY, CDR2 FYNNEI. The CDR3 nucleotides read TGTGCCAGCAGTAATCGGGCCCTTCGAGAAGAGACCCAGTACTTC. Translation gives CASSNRALREETQYF.

This rearrangement joins TRBV2 to TRBJ2-1; D is uncertain. V was pared by 4 bases and J by 6 bases, with 13 bases between. Germline CDR1 is SNHLY and CDR2 is FYNNEI. The CDR3 totals 14 residues. The CDR3 loop is CASSGQVNSNEQFF. The DNA for the CDR3 is TGTGCCAGCAGTGGGCAGGTCAATAGCAATGAGCAGTTCTTC.

The V call is TRBV6-4, the J call TRBJ1-2; D is possibly TRBD1 (6 bases). This CDR3 spans 15 amino acids. The V and J ends lost 6 bases and 2 bases respectively, with 16 bases between them. CDR1 is MRHNA and CDR2 is SNTAGT in the germline V gene. CDR3 nucleotide sequence: TGTGCCAGCAGGCGACAGGCGGGCGCAAACTATGGCTACACCTTC. Residues: CASRRQAGANYGYTF.

The chain links TRBV13 to TRBJ2-1; D is ambiguous. The germline gives CDR1 PRHDT, CDR2 FYEKMQ (reference sequence). The V and J ends lost 2 bases and 5 bases respectively, with 7 bases between them. The length of the CDR3 is 13 residues. CDR3 DNA: TGTGCCAGCAGCTTATCCAGGAACAATGAGCAGTTCTTC. Its translation: CASSLSRNNEQFF.

The chain combines TRBV15 with TRBJ1-3, with a weak D call TRBD1 (5 bases). CDR3 size: 15 residues. Trimming stripped 0 bases from V and 4 bases from J, with 10 bases between. The germline V gene encodes CDR1 LNHNV and CDR2 YYDKDF (reference sequence). The DNA of the CDR3 is TGTGCCACCAGCAGAGAACAGGCGGTAGGAAACACCATATATTTT. This codes for CATSREQAVGNTIYF.

The V gene is TRBV7-8, the J gene TRBJ2-2, with 8 bases that match TRBD1. Trimming at V came to 5 bases and at J to 3 bases, leaving 5 bases not matched to a gene. The CDR3 covers 15 residues. Germline V gene sequence: CDR1 SGHVS, CDR2 FQNEAQ. The CDR3 sequence: CASSPQGADTGELFF. CDR3 sequence (DNA): TGTGCCAGCAGCCCCCAGGGGGCCGACACCGGGGAGCTGTTTTTT.

The rearrangement links TRBV12-3 or TRBV12-4 to TRBJ1-5; TRBD1 agrees at 9 bases. Losses at the gene ends were 6 bases for V and 4 bases for J; bases not matched to a gene: 1. CDR3 length equals 13 residues. Written as DNA, the CDR3 is TGTGCCAGCAGGGGGACAGGGAATCAGCCCCAGCATTTT. Protein product: CASRGTGNQPQHF.

J is TRBJ2-3 and V is TRBV7-8; D possibly corresponds to TRBD2 (5 bases). Per the germline V gene, CDR1 is SGHVS and CDR2 is FQNEAQ. V was clipped by 5 bases and J by 7 bases, with 10 bases between them. CDR3 length equals 12 residues. CDR3 DNA sequence: TGTGCCAGCAGCCCTTGGGAGCATACGCAGTATTTT. Translation: CASSPWEHTQYF.

This clone has only a few counts. The V gene is TRBV19, the J gene TRBJ1-1; TRBD1 agrees at 9 bases. This CDR3 region has 13 residues. The V gene's germline CDR1 is LNHDA and CDR2 SQIVND (reference sequence). Unmatched junction bases numbered 3, after V lost 8 bases and J lost 2 bases. CDR3 in DNA: TGTGCCAGTGCGGGACAGGGTAACACTGAAGCTTTCTTT. As protein: CASAGQGNTEAFF. The full variable domain, rest sourced from reference TRBV19 and TRBJ1-1, is DGGITQSPKYLFRKEGQNVTLSCEQNLNHDAMYWYRQDPGQGLRLIYYSQIVNDFQKGDIAEGYSVSREKKESFPLTVTSAQKNPTAFYLCASAGQGNTEAFFGQGTRLTVV.

V is TRBV7-9 and J is TRBJ2-1, with a tentative D call TRBD1 (5 bases). CDR3 length: 15 residues. With 1 base removed from V and 8 bases from J, the gap between germline ends came to 15 bases. CDR1 and CDR2 (germline): SEHNR, FQNEAQ (reference sequence). This CDR3 reads CASSLVLGASHEQFF. The CDR3 region has the DNA TGTGCCAGCAGCTTAGTATTAGGGGCATCCCATGAGCAGTTCTTC.

The chain uses TRBV19 and TRBJ2-2; 13 bases match TRBD2. CDR3 length: 16 amino acids. The junction had 4 bases not matched to a gene; V was cut back by 8 bases and J by 1 base. Germline values: CDR1 LNHDA, CDR2 SQIVND (reference sequence). In DNA, the CDR3 is TGTGCCAGTTACCGACTAGCGGGGGGGAACACCGGGGAGCTGTTTTTT. Translating it yields CASYRLAGGNTGELFF.

This chain uses TRBV19 with TRBJ1-4, with 12 bases identical to TRBD1. Germline CDR1 is LNHDA and CDR2 is SQIVND (reference sequence). V shed 5 bases, J shed 8 bases, and the junction held 3 bases outside the gene matches. This CDR3 comprises 14 residues. The CDR3 DNA is TGTGCCAGTAGTGTGGGACAGGGGGCGGAAAAACTGTTTTTT. This gives the protein CASSVGQGAEKLFF.

The chain is built from TRBV28 and TRBJ2-5; D might be TRBD1 (6 bases). Germline CDR1 is MDHEN and CDR2 is SYDVKM. V was pared by 5 bases and J by 4 bases, with 11 bases between. The CDR3 extends over 13 amino acids. The CDR3 region is CASSQGTRETQYF. The CDR3 nucleotides are TGTGCCAGCAGTCAGGGGACAAGAGAGACCCAGTACTTC.

V and J are TRBV7-2 and TRBJ1-6; 7 nucleotides line up with TRBD1. Germline V CDR1 and CDR2: SGHTA, FQGNSA. The CDR3 contains 15 residues. Germline trimming cut 5 bases from V and 7 bases from J; bases unmatched to any gene: 8. In DNA, the CDR3 is TGTGCCAGCAGCGCCAGGGGGTTGTGGAATTCACCCCTCCACTTT. This encodes CASSARGLWNSPLHF.

This rearrangement joins TRBV5-8 to TRBJ2-2; tentatively, D is TRBD1 (5 bases). The CDR3 is made up of 15 amino acids. Trimming shortened V by 9 bases and J by 0 bases, and 15 bases separated the two germline ends. Per the germline V gene, CDR1 is SGHTS and CDR2 is YDEGEE. CDR3 protein: CANVIRAANTGELFF. As DNA, the CDR3 is TGTGCCAACGTGATCAGGGCAGCGAACACCGGGGAGCTGTTTTTT.

There are a few counts of this clone. This chain joins TRBV6-5 and TRBJ2-7, with a possible D match to TRBD1 (6 bases). In germline, CDR1 is MNHEY, CDR2 SVGAGI. V lost 9 bases and J lost 3, with 15 bases in between. This CDR3 region has 13 residues. CDR3 nucleotides: TGTGCCAGTGGTTTGGGGGCCAACTACGAGCAGTACTTC. It codes for CASGLGANYEQYF.